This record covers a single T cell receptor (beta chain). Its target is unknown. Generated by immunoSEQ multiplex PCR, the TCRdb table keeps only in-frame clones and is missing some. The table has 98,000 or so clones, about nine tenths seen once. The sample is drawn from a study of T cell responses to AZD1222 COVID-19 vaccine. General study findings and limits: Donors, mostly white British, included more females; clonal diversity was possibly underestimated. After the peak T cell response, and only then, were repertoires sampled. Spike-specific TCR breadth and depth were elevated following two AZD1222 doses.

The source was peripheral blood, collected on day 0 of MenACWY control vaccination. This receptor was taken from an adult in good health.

This CDR3 reads CASSSGQGDYGYTF. The CDR3 coding sequence is TGTGCCAGTAGCTCGGGCCAGGGCGACTATGGCTACACCTTC. The V and J genes are TRBV28 and TRBJ1-2; TRBD1 is a possible D gene (5 bases). CDR1 and CDR2 (germline): MDHEN, SYDVKM. The CDR3 sequence is 14 residues long. Trimming took 9 bases from V and 3 from J, leaving 17 bases between them.